Shown below are 31 T cell receptor beta chains from a single sample sequenced in a study of CD8 T cells in ankylosing spondylitis. TCRdb analysed the 5' RACE reads with MiXCR anew, one entry per CDR3 protein. The sample has 350,000 to 400,000 distinct CDR3 sequences; around 20% are singletons. Sequenced: blood, either unsorted or a sorted T cell fraction (not recorded which). The receptors stem from a male donor with ankylosing spondylitis or in good health (not recorded which).

The rearrangement links TRBV20-1 to TRBJ1-2, with D unclear. Looked up from germline, CDR1 is DFQATT and CDR2 is SNEGSKA (reference sequence). Between the trimmed V and J ends, which lost 6 bases and 0 bases, there was a span of 11 bases. This CDR3 is 13 amino acids long. The CDR3 DNA sequence: TGCAGTGCCAGACGGTACGCTAACTATGGCTACACCTTC. Encoded protein: CSARRYANYGYTF.

The V and J genes are TRBV20-1 and TRBJ2-1; TRBD1 matches at 10 bases. V shed 6 bases and J 1 base; nucleotides not matched to a gene: 6. The CDR3 runs 15 residues. CDR1 is DFQATT and CDR2 is SNEGSKA in the germline V gene (reference sequence). In DNA form, the CDR3 reads TGCAGTGCAAATGGGGGACAGGGGTCCTACAATGAGCAGTTCTTC. Protein sequence: CSANGGQGSYNEQFF.

This clonotype has more than one count but fewer than ten. The V and J genes are TRBV9 and TRBJ2-4, with 8 positions matching TRBD2. V shed 3 bases and J 8 bases; nucleotides not matched to a gene: 10. The CDR3 totals 15 residues. CDR1 is SGDLS, CDR2 YYNGEE, per germline. The CDR3 protein is CASSASRGGRDIQYF. The DNA of the CDR3 is TGTGCCAGCAGCGCCTCCCGGGGGGGTCGGGACATTCAGTACTTC.

This clonotype was seen more than once but under ten times. CDR3 nucleotides: TGTGCCAGCAGCTTAGCCCCCTGGGATGCGGGGGGGCATGATACGCAGTATTTT. Translation gives CASSLAPWDAGGHDTQYF. The chain combines TRBV7-2 with TRBJ2-3; 9 bases agree with TRBD2. After removal of 0 bases from V and 6 bases from J, the junction contained 13 bases not matched to a gene. Germline-derived CDR1 and CDR2 are SGHTA and FQGNSA. This CDR3 contains 18 residues.

The chain combines TRBV9 with TRBJ2-7; possibly TRBD1 for D (7 bases). This CDR3 comprises 15 residues. Trimming cost V 2 bases and J 4 bases, with 16 bases left between them. CDR1 SGDLS and CDR2 YYNGEE come from the germline V gene. CDR3 nucleotide sequence: TGTGCCAGCAGCGTTTACACAGGGGCGGGGTACGAGCAGTACTTC. It is translated as CASSVYTGAGYEQYF.

V gene TRBV27 combines with J gene TRBJ2-1; D not certain. This CDR3 spans 12 amino acids. The V and J ends lost 6 bases and 11 bases respectively, with 14 bases between them. The germline V gene has CDR1 MNHEY and CDR2 SMNVEV (reference sequence). For the CDR3, the DNA is TGTGCCAGCAGAAGGTGCCCTCCCCAGCAGTTCTTC. Its translation: CASRRCPPQQFF.

This clonotype occurred a few times. V and J are TRBV5-1 and TRBJ2-1, with 9 positions matching TRBD1. Germline CDR1 SGHRS, CDR2 YFSETQ. The CDR3 consists of 15 residues. With 5 bases clipped from V and 8 bases from J, the junction kept 11 bases outside the gene matches. The CDR3: CASSSTGGAWDEQFF. The DNA for the CDR3 is TGCGCCAGCAGTTCCACAGGGGGCGCGTGGGATGAGCAGTTCTTC.

The chain has TRBV7-6 and TRBJ2-6; D may be TRBD1 (5 bases). The CDR3 runs 16 residues. The germline gives CDR1 SGHVS, CDR2 FNYEAQ. The ends were cut back, 3 bases at V and 4 bases at J, with 13 bases in the middle. The CDR3 bases are TGTGCCAGCAGCTTGCAGGGCGGATCGGGGGCCAACGTCCTGACTTTC. It yields the protein CASSLQGGSGANVLTF.

J is TRBJ2-3 and V is TRBV7-7, with D hard to call. The germline V and J ends were trimmed by 1 base and 4 bases, with 9 bases remaining between them. The CDR3 sequence is 14 residues long. CDR1 SSHAT and CDR2 FNYEAQ come from the germline V gene (reference sequence). CDR3 sequence reads: CASSLEHGSDTQYF. For the CDR3, the DNA is TGTGCCAGCAGCTTAGAACATGGATCAGATACGCAGTATTTT. Variable domain in full (rest from reference TRBV7-7 and TRBJ2-3): GAGVSQSPRYKVTKRGQDVTLRCDPISSHATLYWYQQALGQGPEFLTYFNYEAQPDKSGLPSDRFSAERPEGSISTLTIQRTEQRDSAMYRCASSLEHGSDTQYFGPGTRLTVL.

The chain employs TRBV5-1 and TRBJ2-7, with TRBD1 matching over 7 bases. Looked up from germline, CDR1 is SGHRS and CDR2 is YFSETQ. The V and J ends lost 0 bases and 3 bases, in that order; junction bases with no gene match: 6. This CDR3 region has 15 residues. CDR3 sequence (DNA): TGCGCCAGCAGCTTGGATTTGGGACAGATCTACGAGCAGTACTTC. Residues: CASSLDLGQIYEQYF.

The chain links TRBV6-1 to TRBJ1-4; D might be TRBD1 (6 bases). V was cut by 5 bases and J by 8 bases, with 15 bases left in between. The germline gives CDR1 MNHNS, CDR2 SASEGT. The CDR3 spans 14 residues. The CDR3 DNA reads as TGTGCCAGCAGTACACAGGGCGGCGGGGAAAAACTGTTTTTT. This codes for CASSTQGGGEKLFF.

This clonotype was recorded a few times. V usage is TRBV9 and J usage is TRBJ2-5; 10 bases fit TRBD1. The CDR3 consists of 16 residues. The trim removed 3 bases at V and 5 bases at J, leaving 10 bases unmatched. Germline V gene sequence: CDR1 SGDLS, CDR2 YYNGEE. The CDR3 DNA reads TGTGCCAGCAGCGCATCCGGGACAGGGGCCCTGGAGACCCAGTACTTC. This translates into CASSASGTGALETQYF.

This clonotype was counted a single time. The rearrangement links TRBV20-1 to TRBJ2-5; D is perhaps TRBD1 (6 bases). This CDR3 region has 14 residues. Trimming shortened V by 0 bases and J by 5 bases, and 13 bases separated the two germline ends. Germline V lookup: CDR1 DFQATT, CDR2 SNEGSKA (reference sequence). Written as DNA, the CDR3 is TGCAGTGCTAGAGATGGTCAGGGGCGGGAGACCCAGTACTTC. Residues: CSARDGQGRETQYF.

This clonotype was picked up one time. This chain uses TRBV29-1 with TRBJ2-7; D possibly corresponds to TRBD1 (6 bases). V was clipped by 3 bases and J by 5 bases, with 11 bases between them. The germline CDR1 and CDR2 sequences are SQVTM and ANQGSEA. The CDR3 consists of 12 residues. CDR3 DNA sequence: TGCAGCGTTGAGTCAGGGGAGCACGAGCAGTACTTC. It is translated as CSVESGEHEQYF.

The CDR3 here is CATSEKGHQETQYF. CDR3 in DNA: TGTGCCACCAGTGAGAAGGGACACCAAGAGACCCAGTACTTC. The V gene is TRBV24-1, the J gene TRBJ2-5; either TRBD1 or TRBD2 may supply D (5 bases each). V was cut by 4 bases and J by 0 bases, with 8 bases left in between. Germline loops: CDR1 KGHDR, CDR2 SFDVKD. The CDR3 length is 14 residues.

This clonotype was recorded a few times. The chain carries TRBV29-1 and TRBJ1-5; D is possibly TRBD1 (6 bases). Trimming shortened V by 6 bases and J by 4 bases, and 13 bases separated the two germline ends. Germline lookup yields CDR1 SQVTM and CDR2 ANQGSEA. CDR3 length equals 13 residues. The CDR3 DNA is TGCAGCGTGGGACACGTCCTTAATCAGCCCCAGCATTTT. It is translated as CSVGHVLNQPQHF.

This chain uses TRBV28 with TRBJ2-7; 8 bases are shared with TRBD1. V gave up 6 bases and J gave up 0 bases; unmatched junction bases: 4. Looked up from germline, CDR1 is MDHEN and CDR2 is SYDVKM. CDR3 size: 14 residues. The DNA of the CDR3 is TGTGCCAGCAGGGGGGGACAGGACTCCTACGAGCAGTACTTC. Amino acid sequence: CASRGGQDSYEQYF.

In this sample, this clonotype turned up a few times. This chain joins TRBV11-2 and TRBJ2-3; 7 bases line up with TRBD2. V shed 5 bases, J shed 4 bases, and the junction held 9 bases outside the gene matches. This CDR3 is 15 amino acids long. Germline-derived CDR1 and CDR2 are SGHAT and FQNNGV. The CDR3 region is CASSPVPSGPDTQYF. CDR3 nucleotide sequence: TGTGCCAGCAGCCCCGTCCCTAGCGGACCAGATACGCAGTATTTT.

This clonotype was found once. The chain carries TRBV29-1 and TRBJ2-7; D remains ambiguous. Trimming left V 1 base short and J 0 bases short, with 7 bases between. The CDR3 has 13 amino acids. Germline CDR1 and CDR2: SQVTM and ANQGSEA. CDR3 sequence: CSVEGGPSYEQYF. CDR3 sequence (DNA): TGCAGCGTTGAAGGTGGGCCCTCCTACGAGCAGTACTTC.

This clonotype was observed a few times. J is TRBJ2-7 and V is TRBV12-3 or TRBV12-4; 8 positions match TRBD1. J was trimmed by 4 bases and V by 4 bases; bases with no gene match: 12. This CDR3 has 16 amino acids. CDR3 coding DNA: TGTGCCAGCAGTTCCCCAGGGGGCGAGGCCCCGTACGAGCAGTACTTC. It translates to CASSSPGGEAPYEQYF.

The V and J genes are TRBV12-3 or TRBV12-4 and TRBJ1-2; D uncertain. The CDR3 extends over 15 amino acids. V shed 6 bases and J shed 8 bases, with 22 bases lying between them. For the CDR3, the DNA is TGTGCCAGCAGGAGTCCGAACAAGGGCCCAGGAGGCTACACCTTC. Translating gives CASRSPNKGPGGYTF.

The CDR3 DNA sequence: TGTGCCACCAGCAGGGGCCGGGGAAGCACAGATACGCAGTATTTT. This translates into CATSRGRGSTDTQYF. V is TRBV15 and J is TRBJ2-3; D perhaps matches TRBD2 (5 bases). CDR3 length: 15 residues. Trimming shortened V by 3 bases and J by 0 bases, and 10 bases separated the two germline ends. The germline CDR1 and CDR2 sequences are LNHNV and YYDKDF (reference sequence).

The chain recombines TRBV11-2 with TRBJ2-3; D may be TRBD2 (5 bases). V was pared by 7 bases and J by 2 bases, with 19 bases between. Germline V gene data show CDR1 as SGHAT and CDR2 as FQNNGV. The CDR3 runs to 16 residues. CDR3 protein: CASTGRELVFTDTQYF. CDR3 sequence (DNA): TGTGCCAGCACTGGAAGGGAGTTGGTATTCACAGATACGCAGTATTTT.

V and J are TRBV5-1 and TRBJ2-5, with 8 bases fitting TRBD1. The CDR3 sequence is 15 residues long. Trimming cost V 4 bases and J 2 bases; bases outside gene matches: 7. CDR1 and CDR2 (germline): SGHRS, YFSETQ. The CDR3 DNA sequence: TGCGCCAGCAGCACAGACAGGGGTGGACAAGAGACCCAGTACTTC. This codes for CASSTDRGGQETQYF.

The table lists this clonotype with a few counts. The chain uses TRBV19 and TRBJ2-5; possibly TRBD2 for D (7 bases). Per the germline V gene, CDR1 is LNHDA and CDR2 is SQIVND (reference sequence). There are 15 residues in the CDR3. V was cut by 3 bases and J by 4 bases, with 15 bases left in between. CDR3: CASSISGGVSETQYF. CDR3 in DNA: TGTGCCAGTAGTATTTCGGGGGGCGTTTCAGAGACCCAGTACTTC.

The CDR3 bases are TGCGCCAGCAGCCAAGTTAGGACCGACCTTAGTTCACCCCTCCACTTT. It translates to CASSQVRTDLSSPLHF. This chain connects TRBV4-1 to TRBJ1-6; no definite D call. Between the trimmed V and J ends, which lost 1 base and 9 bases, there was a span of 16 bases. Germline V gene lookup returns CDR1 MGHRA and CDR2 YSYEKL. CDR3 length: 16 residues.

The rearrangement links TRBV29-1 to TRBJ2-1; no reliable D call. There are 11 residues in the CDR3. The germline CDR1 and CDR2 sequences are SQVTM and ANQGSEA. Trimming removed 6 bases at V and 7 bases at J, with 10 bases between. For the CDR3, the DNA is TGCAGCGTCTGGACGTGGAATGAGCAGTTCTTC. The encoded protein is CSVWTWNEQFF.

The chain uses TRBV4-1 and TRBJ1-2, with a weak D call TRBD1 (5 bases). Germline V gives CDR1 MGHRA, CDR2 YSYEKL. The CDR3 has 13 residues. The germline V and J ends were trimmed by 1 base and 8 bases, with 11 bases remaining between them. In nucleotides, the CDR3 is TGCGCCAGCAGCCAAGGACAGATGACCGGCTACACCTTC. Encoded protein: CASSQGQMTGYTF.

This clonotype was seen more than once but under ten times. The J gene is TRBJ1-6, the V gene TRBV3-1, with D unclear. In germline, CDR1 is LGHDT, CDR2 YNNKEL (reference sequence). Trimming removed 6 bases from V and 7 bases from J, with 13 bases in between. CDR3 size: 14 residues. For the CDR3, the DNA is TGTGCCAGCAGAAAGACGGAATCAAATTCACCCCTCCACTTT. Amino acids: CASRKTESNSPLHF.

V and J are TRBV3-1 and TRBJ2-6, with 9 bases aligning to TRBD1. CDR3 size: 16 residues. Germline V gene sequence: CDR1 LGHDT, CDR2 YNNKEL (reference sequence). V lost 8 bases and J lost 5; bases outside the gene matches: 10. CDR3 amino acids: CASYLGQGLRANVLTF. In DNA form, the CDR3 reads TGTGCCAGCTACCTGGGACAGGGCCTCCGGGCCAACGTCCTGACTTTC.

In this sample, this clonotype turned up a few times. The chain links TRBV12-3 or TRBV12-4 to TRBJ2-1, with D perhaps TRBD2 (5 bases). The length of the CDR3 is 13 residues. Trimming removed 3 bases from V and 10 bases from J, with 13 bases in between. CDR3 coding DNA: TGTGCCAGCAGTTTCGTGTCCCGGAGGGAGCAGTTCTTC. This sequence encodes CASSFVSRREQFF.